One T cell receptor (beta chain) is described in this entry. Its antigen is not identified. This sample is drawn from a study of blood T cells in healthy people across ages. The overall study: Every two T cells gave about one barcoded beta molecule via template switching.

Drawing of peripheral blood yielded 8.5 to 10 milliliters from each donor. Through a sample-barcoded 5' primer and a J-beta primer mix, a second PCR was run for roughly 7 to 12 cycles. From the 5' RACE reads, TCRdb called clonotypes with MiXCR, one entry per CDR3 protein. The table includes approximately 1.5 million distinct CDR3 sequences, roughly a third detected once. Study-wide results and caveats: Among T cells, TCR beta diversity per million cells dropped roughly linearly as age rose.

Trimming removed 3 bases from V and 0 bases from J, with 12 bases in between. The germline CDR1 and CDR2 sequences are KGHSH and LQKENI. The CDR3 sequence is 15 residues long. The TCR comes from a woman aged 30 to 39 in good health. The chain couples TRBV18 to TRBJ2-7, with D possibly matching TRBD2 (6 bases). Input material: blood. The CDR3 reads CASSPSSESSYEQYF. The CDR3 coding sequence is TGTGCCAGCTCACCTTCTAGCGAGAGCTCCTACGAGCAGTACTTC.